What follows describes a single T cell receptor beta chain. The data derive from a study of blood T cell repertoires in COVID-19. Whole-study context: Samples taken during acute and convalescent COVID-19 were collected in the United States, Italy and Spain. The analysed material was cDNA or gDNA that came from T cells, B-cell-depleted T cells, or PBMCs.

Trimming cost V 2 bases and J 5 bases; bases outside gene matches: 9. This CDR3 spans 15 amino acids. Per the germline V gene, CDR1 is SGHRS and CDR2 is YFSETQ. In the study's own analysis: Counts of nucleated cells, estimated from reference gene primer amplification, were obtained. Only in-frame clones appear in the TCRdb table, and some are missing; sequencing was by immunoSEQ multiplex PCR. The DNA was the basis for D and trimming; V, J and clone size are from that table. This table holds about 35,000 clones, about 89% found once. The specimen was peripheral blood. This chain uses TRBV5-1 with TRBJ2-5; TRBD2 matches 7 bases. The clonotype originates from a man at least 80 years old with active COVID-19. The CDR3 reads CASSFSGYMSETQYF. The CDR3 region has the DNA TGCGCCAGCAGCTTTAGCGGGTACATGAGTGAGACCCAGTACTTC.